This T cell receptor beta chain was identified during a study of blood T cell repertoires in COVID-19. At the level of the study: T cells, B-cell-depleted T cells, or PBMCs provided the cDNA or gDNA that served as material.

In the authors' methods: Amplification of reference gene primers provided the estimated nucleated cell counts. The assay was immunoSEQ multiplex PCR, and TCRdb's table has in-frame clones only and misses some. V and J calls and clone size are copied from that table; D and trimming were computed from the DNA. The sample consists of about 230,000 clones, 83% of them appearing once. The Seattle patients joined while their infection was active and were tracked longitudinally afterward. The CDR3 covers 15 residues. Germline V gives CDR1 MGHRA, CDR2 YSYEKL. J gave up 7 bases and V 4 bases, and 9 bases lay outside the gene matches.

The rearrangement joins TRBV4-1 to TRBJ2-2, with TRBD2 matching over 7 bases. The sample was peripheral blood. This clonotype was sampled from a woman in her twenties or thirties with COVID-19, enrolled during active disease. DNA of the CDR3: TGCGCCAGCAGCCGGGTAGGGAGGGAAGGCGGGGAGCTGTTTTTT. Translation gives CASSRVGREGGELFF.